A selection of T cell receptor beta chains follows, all from one sample in a study of blood T cell repertoires in COVID-19. Data came from immunoSEQ multiplex PCR; TCRdb stores just in-frame clones and leaves some out. The sample includes 200,000 to 300,000 clones, 84% of them seen just once. Sequencing was performed on peripheral blood. The receptors were sampled from a man aged 35 to 55 who had recovered from COVID-19. Each CDR3 is given with its conserved first and last residue. Each record gives: J gene, CDR3 length, V gene, clone size, D gene, CDR3 DNA, CDR3 protein. A D gene is named only where the DNA matches it firmly. A clone size is listed for some rows: how often the clone was seen (once, few, many), or a class if it is expanded.

>TRBJ2-6|16|TRBV4-3|.|.
TGCGCCAGCAGCCAAGACGCGGGCTCTGGGGCCAACGTCCTGACTTTC
CASSQDAGSGANVLTF
>TRBJ2-5|13|TRBV5-4|.|.
TGTGCCAGCAGCTTGGGGGGGACTTTGACCCAGTACTTC
CASSLGGTLTQYF
>TRBJ2-1|12|TRBV9|.|TRBD1
TGTGCCAGCAGCGCAGGGGGCGATGAGCAGTTCTTC
CASSAGGDEQFF
>TRBJ2-6|16|TRBV6-4|.|.
TGTGCCAGGCGGGCCCCACGGGGTATTGGGGCCAACGTCCTGACTTTC
CARRAPRGIGANVLTF
>TRBJ2-3|18|TRBV5-6|.|TRBD1
TGTGCCAGCAGCTTGTGGGACAGGGACGAGATCGGCACAGATACGCAGTATTTT
CASSLWDRDEIGTDTQYF
>TRBJ2-3|11|TRBV28|.|.
TGTGCCAGCGCTTATAGAGATACGCAGTATTTT
CASAYRDTQYF
>TRBJ1-1|13|TRBV7-2|.|TRBD1
TGTGCCAGCAGCTTAGAAATACAGGGGGTAGCTTTCTTT
CASSLEIQGVAFF
>TRBJ1-2|15|TRBV5-1|.|.
TGCGCCAGCAGCTATAAAACCGGAGAACCCTATGGCTACACCTTC
CASSYKTGEPYGYTF
>TRBJ2-2|15|TRBV15|.|TRBD2
TGTGCCACCAGGAGCGGGGGGGCCAGCACCGGGGAGCTGTTTTTT
CATRSGGASTGELFF
>TRBJ2-1|15|TRBV7-8|.|.
TGTGCCAGCAGCTTCCAGGTAGGCTTGGACAATGAGCAGTTCTTC
CASSFQVGLDNEQFF
>TRBJ1-2|14|TRBV7-9|.|.
TGTGCCAGCAGCTTAGGGGCCGGTAACTATGGCTACACCTTC
CASSLGAGNYGYTF
>TRBJ1-5|13|TRBV6-1|.|.
TGTGCCAGCAGTGAAGAAGGGAGTCAGCCCCAGCATTTT
CASSEEGSQPQHF
>TRBJ1-2|13|TRBV19|.|.
TGTGCCAGTAGTATCGTCCGGGTCGGAGGCTACACCTTC
CASSIVRVGGYTF
>TRBJ2-1|14|TRBV18|.|.
TGTGCCAGCTCACTCTCGACTGGCTACAATGAGCAGTTCTTC
CASSLSTGYNEQFF
>TRBJ1-2|13|TRBV4-1|.|.
TGCGCCAGCAGCCAAGCCGGGTACTATGGCTACACCTTC
CASSQAGYYGYTF
>TRBJ2-3|16|TRBV5-5|.|.
TGTGCCAGCAGCTTTAGGTCCGGATTAGCGACAGATACGCAGTATTTT
CASSFRSGLATDTQYF
>TRBJ1-5|14|TRBV18|.|TRBD1
TGTGCCAGCTCAGGACGTCAGGGGGCCGGACCCCAGCATTTT
CASSGRQGAGPQHF
>TRBJ1-2|14|TRBV5-1|.|.
TGCGCCAGCAGCTTGGACCTACGGGGCTATGGCTACACCTTC
CASSLDLRGYGYTF
>TRBJ1-3|14|TRBV5-5|.|TRBD1
TGTGCCAGCAGCCGGTTAGGGGGCGGAAACACCATATATTTT
CASSRLGGGNTIYF
>TRBJ1-5|13|TRBV30|.|.
TGTGCCTGGAGGCGGCGGGGGGATCAGCCCCAGCATTTT
CAWRRRGDQPQHF
>TRBJ2-7|16|TRBV6-5|.|TRBD2
TGTGCCAGCAGTTCGGGACTAGCGGGGGGCTTAGGCGAGCAGTACTTC
CASSSGLAGGLGEQYF
>TRBJ1-1|13|TRBV11-2|.|.
TGTGCCAGCAGCTTCGCCGGGGGAACTGAAGCTTTCTTT
CASSFAGGTEAFF
>TRBJ1-1|13|TRBV10-3|.|.
TGTGCCATCAGTAGAACAGGGAACACTGAAGCTTTCTTT
CAISRTGNTEAFF
>TRBJ2-7|15|TRBV9|.|TRBD2
TGTGCCAGCAGCGTGAGCGGACTAGAGACCTACGAGCAGTACTTC
CASSVSGLETYEQYF
>TRBJ1-3|15|TRBV6-5|few|.
TGTGCCAGCAGCCCGACCCTGAGGTTTGGAAACACCATATATTTT
CASSPTLRFGNTIYF
>TRBJ1-2|13|TRBV18|.|.
TGTGCCAGCTCTAATCAGGGCTACTATGGCTACACCTTC
CASSNQGYYGYTF
>TRBJ1-6|14|TRBV7-2|.|.
TGTGCCAGCAGCTTATTCTTTTCAGGTTCACCCCTCCACTTT
CASSLFFSGSPLHF
>TRBJ1-6|18|TRBV9|.|.
TGTGCCAGCAGTGAATCGGACAGTCTGTTTTCCTATAATTCACCCCTCCACTTT
CASSESDSLFSYNSPLHF
>TRBJ1-1|15|TRBV11-3|once|.
TGTGCCAGCAGCTTAGGCGGGACGGCGAACACTGAAGCTTTCTTT
CASSLGGTANTEAFF
>TRBJ2-7|15|TRBV9|.|TRBD1
TGTGCCAGCAGCGTAGGCGGGACAGGGGAGGGGGAGCAGTACTTC
CASSVGGTGEGEQYF
>TRBJ1-1|15|TRBV5-1|once|.
TGCGCCAGCAGCTTGGAATGGGGGGTCGGCACTGAAGCTTTCTTT
CASSLEWGVGTEAFF
>TRBJ2-1|15|TRBV2|.|TRBD2
TGTGCCAGCAGCTCTCTTACGGGGGGCTACAATGAGCAGTTCTTC
CASSSLTGGYNEQFF
>TRBJ1-2|15|TRBV19|.|.
TGTGCCAGTAGTCCCCAGGGGTTTACAGACTATGGCTACACCTTC
CASSPQGFTDYGYTF